This T cell receptor (beta chain) was recovered during a study of cytomegalovirus exposure and HLA in healthy donors. Trimming took off 0 bases at V and 4 bases at J, with 8 bases between the two ends. The CDR3 extends over 13 amino acids. The germline V gene encodes CDR1 SGHKS and CDR2 YYEKEE (reference sequence). Profiled with immunoSEQ multiplex PCR; TCRdb holds only in-frame clones, not every one. The sample consists of under 95,000 clones, about nine tenths of them appearing once. This clone appeared a few times. This chain uses TRBV5-5 with TRBJ2-7; D uncertain. This sequence was found in a man aged 25 to 40 in good health and CMV-seronegative. The sample was PBMCs. The CDR3 region is CASSLAGRYEQYF. CDR3 nucleotide sequence: TGTGCCAGCAGCTTGGCGGGTCGGTACGAGCAGTACTTC.